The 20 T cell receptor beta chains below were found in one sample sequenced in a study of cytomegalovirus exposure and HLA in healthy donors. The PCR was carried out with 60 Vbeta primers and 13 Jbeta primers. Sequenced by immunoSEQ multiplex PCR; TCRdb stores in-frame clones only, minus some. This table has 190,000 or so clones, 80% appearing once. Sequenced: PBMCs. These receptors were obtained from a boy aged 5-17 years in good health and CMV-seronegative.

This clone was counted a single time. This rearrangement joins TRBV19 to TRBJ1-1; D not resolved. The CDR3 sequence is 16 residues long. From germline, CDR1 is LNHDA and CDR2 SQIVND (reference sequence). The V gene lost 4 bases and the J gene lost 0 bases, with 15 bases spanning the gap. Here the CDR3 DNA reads TGTGCCAGTAGTAACCCTCTACAGCCCTTGAACACTGAAGCTTTCTTT. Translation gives CASSNPLQPLNTEAFF.

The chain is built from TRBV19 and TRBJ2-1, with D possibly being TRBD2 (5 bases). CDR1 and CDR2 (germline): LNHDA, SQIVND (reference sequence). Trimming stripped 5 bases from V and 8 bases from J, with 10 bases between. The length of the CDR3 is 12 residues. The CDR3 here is CASSDTRYEQFF. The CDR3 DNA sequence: TGTGCCAGTAGTGATACTAGGTATGAGCAGTTCTTC.

CDR3 sequence (DNA): TGTGCCAGCAGCTTAGTGGGACAGACTAACTATGGCTACACCTTC. Amino acids: CASSLVGQTNYGYTF. The chain links TRBV7-6 to TRBJ1-2; 7 nucleotides agree with TRBD1. V shed 1 base, J shed 0 bases, and the junction held 2 bases outside the gene matches. Looked up from germline, CDR1 is SGHVS and CDR2 is FNYEAQ. CDR3 size: 15 residues.

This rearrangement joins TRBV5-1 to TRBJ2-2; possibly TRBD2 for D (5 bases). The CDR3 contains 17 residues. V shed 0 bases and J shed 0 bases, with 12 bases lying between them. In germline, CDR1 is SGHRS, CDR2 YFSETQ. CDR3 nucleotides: TGCGCCAGCAGCTTGGTATCGGGGTCTACGAACACCGGGGAGCTGTTTTTT. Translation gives CASSLVSGSTNTGELFF. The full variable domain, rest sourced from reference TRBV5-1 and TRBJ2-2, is KAGVTQTPRYLIKTRGQQVTLSCSPISGHRSVSWYQQTPGQGLQFLFEYFSETQRNKGNFPGRFSGRQFSNSRSEMNVSTLELGDSALYLCASSLVSGSTNTGELFFGEGSRLTVL.

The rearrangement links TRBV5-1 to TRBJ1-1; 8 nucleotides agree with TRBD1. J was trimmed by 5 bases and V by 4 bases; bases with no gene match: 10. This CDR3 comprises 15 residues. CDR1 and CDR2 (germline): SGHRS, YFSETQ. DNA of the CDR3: TGCGCCAGCAGCACCTGGACAGGGCGCGGGACTGAAGCTTTCTTT. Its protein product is CASSTWTGRGTEAFF.

The CDR3 sequence is CASSQGGGHNYGYTF. CDR3 in DNA: TGCGCCAGCAGCCAAGGTGGAGGTCATAACTATGGCTACACCTTC. This chain connects TRBV4-3 to TRBJ1-2; D unclear. This CDR3 is built from 15 residues. Germline V gives CDR1 LGHNA, CDR2 YSLEER. Trimming removed 1 base at V and 1 base at J, with 10 bases between.

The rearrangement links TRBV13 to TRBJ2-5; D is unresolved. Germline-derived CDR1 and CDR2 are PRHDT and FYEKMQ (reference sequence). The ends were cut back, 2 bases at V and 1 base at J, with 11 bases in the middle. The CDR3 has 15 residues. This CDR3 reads CASSLYPPPQETQYF. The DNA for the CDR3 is TGTGCCAGCAGCTTATATCCCCCTCCCCAAGAGACCCAGTACTTC.

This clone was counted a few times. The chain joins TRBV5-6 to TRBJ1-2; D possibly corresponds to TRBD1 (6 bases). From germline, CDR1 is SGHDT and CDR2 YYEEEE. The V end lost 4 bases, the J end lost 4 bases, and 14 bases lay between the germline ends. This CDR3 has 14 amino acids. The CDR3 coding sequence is TGTGCCAGCAGCGCCTGGACAGATTCCTATGGCTACACCTTC. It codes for CASSAWTDSYGYTF.

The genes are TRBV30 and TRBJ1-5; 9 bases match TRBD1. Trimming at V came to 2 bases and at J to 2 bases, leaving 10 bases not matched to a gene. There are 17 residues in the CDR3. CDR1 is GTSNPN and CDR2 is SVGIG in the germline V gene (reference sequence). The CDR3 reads CAWSRDRVHMGNQPQHF. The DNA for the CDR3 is TGTGCCTGGAGTCGGGACAGGGTCCATATGGGCAATCAGCCCCAGCATTTT.

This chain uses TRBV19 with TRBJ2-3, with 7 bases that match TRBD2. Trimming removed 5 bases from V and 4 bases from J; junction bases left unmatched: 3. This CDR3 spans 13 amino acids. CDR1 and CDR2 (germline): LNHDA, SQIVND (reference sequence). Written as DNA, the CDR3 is TGTGCCAGTAGTGGACGGGGGGCAGATACGCAGTATTTT. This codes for CASSGRGADTQYF.

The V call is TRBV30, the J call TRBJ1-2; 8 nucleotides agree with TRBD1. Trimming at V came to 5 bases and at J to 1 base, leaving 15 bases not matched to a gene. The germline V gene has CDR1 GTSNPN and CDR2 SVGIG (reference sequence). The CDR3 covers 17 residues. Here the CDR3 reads CAWEDKDRVGYNYGYTF. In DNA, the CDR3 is TGTGCCTGGGAAGATAAGGACAGGGTCGGATATAACTATGGCTACACCTTC.

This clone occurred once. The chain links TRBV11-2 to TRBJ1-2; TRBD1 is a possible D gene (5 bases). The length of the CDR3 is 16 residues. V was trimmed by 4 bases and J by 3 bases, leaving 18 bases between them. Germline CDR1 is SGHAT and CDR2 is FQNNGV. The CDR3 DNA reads TGTGCCAGCAGCTCTTATATGGGGCTGCAGGACTATGGCTACACCTTC. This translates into CASSSYMGLQDYGYTF. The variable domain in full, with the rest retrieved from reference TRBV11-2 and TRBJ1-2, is EAGVAQSPRYKIIEKRQSVAFWCNPISGHATLYWYQQILGQGPKLLIQFQNNGVVDDSQLPKDRFSAERLKGVDSTLKIQPAKLEDSAVYLCASSSYMGLQDYGYTFGSGTRLTVV.

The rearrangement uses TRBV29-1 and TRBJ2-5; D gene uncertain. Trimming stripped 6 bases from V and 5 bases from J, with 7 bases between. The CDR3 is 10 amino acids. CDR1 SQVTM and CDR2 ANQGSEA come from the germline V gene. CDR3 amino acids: CSVSVETQYF. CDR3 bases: TGCAGCGTCTCGGTCGAGACCCAGTACTTC.

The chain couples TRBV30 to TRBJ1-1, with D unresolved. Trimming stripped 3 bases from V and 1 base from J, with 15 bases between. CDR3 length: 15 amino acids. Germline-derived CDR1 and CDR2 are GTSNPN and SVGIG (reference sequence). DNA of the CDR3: TGTGCCTGGAGACGGGAGGGAGCAACGAACACTGAAGCTTTCTTT. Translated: CAWRREGATNTEAFF. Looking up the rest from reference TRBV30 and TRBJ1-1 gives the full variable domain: SQTIHQWPATLVQPVGSPLSLECTVEGTSNPNLYWYRQAAGRGLQLLFYSVGIGQISSEVPQNLSASRPQDRQFILSSKKLLLSDSGFYLCAWRREGATNTEAFFGQGTRLTVV.

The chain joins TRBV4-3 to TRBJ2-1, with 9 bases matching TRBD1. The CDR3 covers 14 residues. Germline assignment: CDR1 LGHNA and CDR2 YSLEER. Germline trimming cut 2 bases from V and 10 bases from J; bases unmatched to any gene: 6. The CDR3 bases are TGCGCCAGCAGCCAACCGGACAGGGGCAACGAGCAGTTCTTC. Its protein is CASSQPDRGNEQFF.

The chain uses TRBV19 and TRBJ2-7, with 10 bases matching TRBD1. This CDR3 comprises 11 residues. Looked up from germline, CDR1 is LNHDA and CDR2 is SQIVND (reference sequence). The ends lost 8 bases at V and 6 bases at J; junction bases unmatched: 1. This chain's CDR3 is CASGTGAEQYF. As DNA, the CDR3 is TGTGCCAGTGGGACAGGGGCCGAGCAGTACTTC.

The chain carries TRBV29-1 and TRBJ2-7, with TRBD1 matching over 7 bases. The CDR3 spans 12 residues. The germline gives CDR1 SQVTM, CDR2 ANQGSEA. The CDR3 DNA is TGCGCACTTTCAGAGGGGGCGCACGAGCAGTACTTC. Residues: CALSEGAHEQYF.

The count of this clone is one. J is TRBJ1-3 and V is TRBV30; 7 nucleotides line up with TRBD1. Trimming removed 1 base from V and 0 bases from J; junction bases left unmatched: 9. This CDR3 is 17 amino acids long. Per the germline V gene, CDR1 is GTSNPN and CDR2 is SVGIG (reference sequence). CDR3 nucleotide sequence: TGTGCCTGGAGTGCCCCCGGGACAGCGGGCTCTGGAAACACCATATATTTT. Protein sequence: CAWSAPGTAGSGNTIYF.

As DNA, the CDR3 is TGTGCCAGTTTAGGGGACACTGAAGCTTTCTTT. Protein: CASLGDTEAFF. V and J are TRBV19 and TRBJ1-1; TRBD1 is a possible D gene (5 bases). Germline V gene data show CDR1 as LNHDA and CDR2 as SQIVND (reference sequence). The CDR3 has 11 residues. V was shortened by 8 bases and J by 3 bases, with 7 bases between the two germline ends.

The CDR3 sequence: CASNFLAGGADTQYF. CDR3 coding DNA: TGTGCCAGCAACTTTCTAGCGGGGGGCGCAGATACGCAGTATTTT. The gene calls are TRBV5-5 and TRBJ2-3, with 11 bases identical to TRBD2. Germline V gene lookup returns CDR1 SGHKS and CDR2 YYEKEE (reference sequence). CDR3 length: 15 residues. V gave up 6 bases and J gave up 4 bases; unmatched junction bases: 7.